This T cell receptor beta chain was captured in a study of cytomegalovirus exposure and HLA in healthy donors. Notes on this clone: Its matching antigen is unknown.

Both 60 Vbeta primers and 13 Jbeta primers went into the PCR. The protocol was immunoSEQ multiplex PCR, while the TCRdb copy is restricted to in-frame clones and leaves out a portion. The sample includes under 110,000 clones, around 79% seen only once; the top ten take 3% to 4.5%. Overall study results and limits: Some public TCRs appeared in many individuals, while most sequences were rare.

The CDR3 has 11 amino acids. The germline V and J ends were trimmed by 5 bases and 5 bases, with 8 bases remaining between them. CDR1 and CDR2 (germline): SGHRS, YFSETQ. The receptor was isolated from a man aged 55 to 69 in good health and CMV-seronegative. The V and J genes are TRBV5-1 and TRBJ2-7; no clear D. Source material: PBMCs. The CDR3 DNA sequence: TGCGCCAGCAGTGGCCGGGACGAGCAGTACTTC. Translation: CASSGRDEQYF. The full variable domain, in which reference TRBV5-1 and TRBJ2-7 provide the parts outside the CDR3, is KAGVTQTPRYLIKTRGQQVTLSCSPISGHRSVSWYQQTPGQGLQFLFEYFSETQRNKGNFPGRFSGRQFSNSRSEMNVSTLELGDSALYLCASSGRDEQYFGPGTRLTVT.